These 16 T cell receptor beta chains were sequenced from one sample in a study of T cells in Graves' hyperthyroidism and ophthalmopathy. TCR beta CDR3 regions were amplified from RNA transcripts. The HTBI primer set served for first-round RT-PCR of the TCR CDR3. One entry per CDR3 protein, called by TCRdb with MiXCR from the multiplex PCR reads. The table has about 570,000 distinct CDR3 sequences, approximately 15% seen once. Sequenced: blood. Receptor source: a woman aged 40 to 55 with Graves' hyperthyroidism.

The sample holds many counts of this clonotype. This chain connects TRBV2 to TRBJ2-2, with no clear D. The CDR3 has 14 residues. Germline lookup yields CDR1 SNHLY and CDR2 FYNNEI. Trimming removed 5 bases at V and 2 bases at J, with 9 bases between. CDR3 protein: CASSLTPNTGELFF. For the CDR3, the DNA is TGTGCCAGCAGTCTGACACCTAACACCGGGGAGCTGTTTTTT.

This clonotype was observed a few times. The chain carries TRBV25-1 and TRBJ2-1; TRBD2 agrees at 13 bases. The CDR3 loop spans 15 amino acids. Germline V lookup: CDR1 MGHDK, CDR2 SYGVNS. The trim removed 6 bases at V and 8 bases at J, leaving 7 bases unmatched. The chain's CDR3 is CASRLAGGPSDEQFF. The CDR3 DNA sequence: TGTGCCAGCAGACTAGCGGGAGGGCCCTCGGATGAGCAGTTCTTC.

This clonotype was detected once. The chain uses TRBV19 and TRBJ2-2; either TRBD1 or TRBD2 may fit D (6 bases each). Germline V gene data show CDR1 as LNHDA and CDR2 as SQIVND (reference sequence). The CDR3 loop spans 16 amino acids. V was cut by 5 bases and J by 6 bases, with 19 bases left in between. CDR3 loop: CASSAPGARDPGELFF. The CDR3 coding sequence is TGTGCCAGTAGTGCCCCGGGGGCGCGGGACCCCGGGGAGCTGTTTTTT.

This clonotype was recorded many times. The CDR3 nucleotides read TGTGCCAGCAGCATTCAACCCGGGACAGAAGACTACGAGCAGTACTTC. Translated: CASSIQPGTEDYEQYF. V is TRBV7-9 and J is TRBJ2-7; TRBD1 matches at 7 bases. The germline V gene encodes CDR1 SEHNR and CDR2 FQNEAQ (reference sequence). The trim removed 5 bases at V and 3 bases at J, leaving 13 bases unmatched. The CDR3 spans 16 residues.

This clonotype occurred many times. V gene TRBV18 combines with J gene TRBJ1-1; 7 bases are a match to TRBD1. Germline assignment: CDR1 KGHSH and CDR2 LQKENI. The V gene end was trimmed by 4 bases and the J gene end by 4 bases; junction bases not matched to a gene: 6. The CDR3 length is 14 residues. CDR3 sequence: CASSREGAITEAFF. The CDR3 DNA is TGTGCCAGCTCACGGGAGGGGGCGATCACTGAAGCTTTCTTT. The complete variable domain, with remaining parts taken from reference TRBV18 and TRBJ1-1, reads NAGVMQNPRHLVRRRGQEARLRCSPMKGHSHVYWYRQLPEEGLKFMVYLQKENIIDESGMPKERFSAEFPKEGPSILRIQQVVRGDSAAYFCASSREGAITEAFFGQGTRLTVV.

This clonotype was picked up many times. J is TRBJ2-1 and V is TRBV20-1, with a possible D match to TRBD2 (6 bases). V lost 1 base and J lost 7, with 14 bases in between. The CDR3 extends over 14 amino acids. The germline gives CDR1 DFQATT, CDR2 SNEGSKA (reference sequence). The CDR3 loop is CSARVRLEGNEQFF. The CDR3 coding sequence is TGCAGTGCTAGAGTCAGACTAGAGGGAAATGAGCAGTTCTTC.

This rearrangement joins TRBV13 to TRBJ2-2, with D perhaps matching TRBD1 or TRBD2 (7 bases each). The V and J ends lost 5 bases and 6 bases respectively, with 16 bases between them. The germline V gene encodes CDR1 PRHDT and CDR2 FYEKMQ (reference sequence). This CDR3 contains 15 residues. CDR3 nucleotide sequence: TGTGCCAGCAGCGGGGGAGGGGGCCTCCCCGGGGAGCTGTTTTTT. Translated: CASSGGGGLPGELFF.

A remark on this clonotype: The conserved phenylalanine or tryptophan is not found at the CDR3 terminus, so this likely reflects a read error. This chain joins TRBV10-3 and TRBJ1-5, with 7 bases matching TRBD1. Germline V lookup: CDR1 ENHRY, CDR2 SYGVKD. V gave up 3 bases and J gave up 0 bases; unmatched junction bases: 2. This CDR3 contains 15 residues. CDR3 DNA: TGTGCCATCAGTGATGGACAGGTTAGCAATCAGCCCCAGCATCTT. This encodes CAISDGQVSNQPQHL.

This clonotype was counted at least ten times. The chain couples TRBV2 to TRBJ1-2; 12 bases match TRBD1. The J segment lost 1 base and the V segment lost 6 bases, leaving 6 bases of the junction unmatched. Germline V gene sequence: CDR1 SNHLY, CDR2 FYNNEI. The CDR3 runs to 16 residues. The CDR3 is CASRAGQGALNYGYTF. The CDR3 nucleotides read TGTGCCAGCAGAGCGGGACAGGGGGCGCTTAACTATGGCTACACCTTC.

This clonotype appeared many times. The rearrangement joins TRBV5-1 to TRBJ2-7; no clear D gene. V was clipped by 0 bases and J by 7 bases, with 14 bases between them. Germline V gives CDR1 SGHRS, CDR2 YFSETQ. The CDR3 has 14 amino acids. The CDR3 region has the DNA TGCGCCAGCAGCTTGGCCCCGGCTTTAGGGGAGCAGTACTTC. Residues: CASSLAPALGEQYF.

This clonotype was observed a handful of times. For the CDR3, the DNA is TGCAGTGCCACAAAGTCGGACCTTACCTACGAGCAGTACTTC. It codes for CSATKSDLTYEQYF. This chain joins TRBV20-1 and TRBJ2-7; D unclear. With 6 bases removed from V and 2 bases from J, the gap between germline ends came to 17 bases. CDR1 is DFQATT and CDR2 is SNEGSKA in the germline V gene (reference sequence). The CDR3 totals 14 residues.

There are many counts of this clonotype. The chain recombines TRBV15 with TRBJ2-1; no reliable D call. The CDR3 is 15 residues long. Germline-derived CDR1 and CDR2 are LNHNV and YYDKDF (reference sequence). V was clipped by 0 bases and J by 5 bases, with 11 bases between them. DNA of the CDR3: TGTGCCACCAGCAGAGAGGAGACGACACACAATGAGCAGTTCTTC. This gives the protein CATSREETTHNEQFF.

The rearrangement uses TRBV7-6 and TRBJ2-1, with a weak D call TRBD1 (6 bases). CDR3 length equals 14 residues. V shed 4 bases and J shed 8 bases, with 15 bases lying between them. The germline V gene encodes CDR1 SGHVS and CDR2 FNYEAQ. The CDR3 spells CASSSDPSGDEQFF. CDR3 nucleotide sequence: TGTGCCAGCAGCTCGGACCCTTCAGGGGATGAGCAGTTCTTC.

This clonotype was detected many times. This chain joins TRBV27 and TRBJ1-1; TRBD1 is a possible D gene (6 bases). V was shortened by 0 bases and J by 1 base, with 12 bases between the two germline ends. The CDR3 spans 16 residues. Germline V gene lookup returns CDR1 MNHEY and CDR2 SMNVEV (reference sequence). The CDR3 region is CASSLSYDRRNTEAFF. The CDR3 DNA follows: TGTGCCAGCAGTTTATCTTATGACAGGAGGAACACTGAAGCTTTCTTT.

This clonotype has at least ten counts. This sequence joins TRBV12-3 or TRBV12-4 and TRBJ2-5; D remains unclear. CDR3 length equals 13 residues. The V gene lost 2 bases and the J gene lost 0 bases, with 4 bases spanning the gap. CDR3 amino acids: CASSLSYQETQYF. Written as DNA, the CDR3 is TGTGCCAGCAGTTTATCGTACCAAGAGACCCAGTACTTC.

This clonotype was seen more than once but under ten times. This rearrangement joins TRBV6-1 to TRBJ1-5; TRBD1 is a possible D gene (5 bases). V was cut by 6 bases and J by 5 bases, with 26 bases left in between. CDR3 size: 18 residues. Looked up from germline, CDR1 is MNHNS and CDR2 is SASEGT. The CDR3 protein is CASSPDGGLNDRDQPQHF. The CDR3 DNA reads TGTGCCAGCAGCCCGGACGGGGGGTTAAATGATAGGGATCAGCCCCAGCATTTT.